These 25 T cell receptor beta chains came from one sample sequenced in a study of cytomegalovirus exposure and HLA in healthy donors (dated by TCRdb to 2016 to 2017). The library was made by the immunoSEQ multiplex PCR assay. As stored in TCRdb, this immuneACCESS dataset retains in-frame rearrangements with V and J assigned. A fraction of the clones does not appear; measured against another copy, unresolved V genes explain less than half of the discrepancy, and the remainder lacks a known reason. The sample table contains over 110,000 clones; only one count was recorded for around 86% of them. The ten largest clonotypes hold around 10% of the sample. The sequencing input was PBMCs. The origin of the receptors is a man aged 18 to 30 in good health and CMV-seropositive.

The CDR3 loop is CASSQYKRGPYNEQFF. The CDR3 region has the DNA TGCGCCAGCAGCCAATATAAGCGGGGGCCCTACAATGAGCAGTTCTTC. The chain recombines TRBV4-1 with TRBJ2-1; 8 bases are a match to TRBD2. Per the germline V gene, CDR1 is MGHRA and CDR2 is YSYEKL. Germline trimming cut 2 bases from V and 2 bases from J; bases unmatched to any gene: 5. CDR3 size: 16 residues.

This chain uses TRBV6-1 with TRBJ2-2; 7 positions match TRBD1. The J segment lost 1 base and the V segment lost 5 bases, leaving 4 bases of the junction unmatched. This CDR3 spans 15 amino acids. CDR1 is MNHNS, CDR2 SASEGT, per germline. The CDR3: CASSWDRKNTGELFF. CDR3 DNA: TGTGCCAGCAGTTGGGACAGAAAGAACACCGGGGAGCTGTTTTTT.

The rearrangement uses TRBV12-5 and TRBJ2-2; D may be TRBD2 (5 bases). The V gene's germline CDR1 is LGHNT and CDR2 FRNRAP. The V and J ends lost 7 bases and 6 bases respectively, with 15 bases between them. The CDR3 has 14 residues. This CDR3 reads CASVYEGRSGELFF. CDR3 coding DNA: TGTGCTAGTGTCTATGAGGGCCGGTCCGGGGAGCTGTTTTTT.

This clone was seen a single time. The rearrangement uses TRBV14 and TRBJ2-2, with a weak D call TRBD1 (5 bases). V lost 3 bases and J 5 bases, leaving 13 bases between the germline ends. CDR1 is SGHDN and CDR2 is FVKESK in the germline V gene. This CDR3 contains 15 residues. The CDR3 reads CASSQQQVSTGELFF. For the CDR3, the DNA is TGTGCCAGCAGCCAGCAACAGGTTTCAACCGGGGAGCTGTTTTTT.

About this clone itself: This CDR3 is also generated by other DNA sequences in the sample. Here the CDR3 reads CASSQGTGFAEAFF. CDR3 nucleotide sequence: TGCGCCAGCAGCCAAGGGACAGGTTTTGCTGAAGCTTTCTTT. The rearrangement joins TRBV4-1 to TRBJ1-1; 7 positions agree with TRBD1. Trimming took 1 base from V and 6 from J; bases not matched to a gene: 5. The germline V gene encodes CDR1 MGHRA and CDR2 YSYEKL. The CDR3 spans 14 residues.

The rearrangement uses TRBV30 and TRBJ2-7; possibly TRBD1 for D (5 bases). The germline V and J ends were trimmed by 2 bases and 3 bases, with 20 bases remaining between them. CDR3 size: 16 residues. Germline-derived CDR1 and CDR2 are GTSNPN and SVGIG (reference sequence). This chain's CDR3 is CAWSSLTGYEDYEQYF. The CDR3 DNA reads as TGTGCCTGGAGTTCCCTTACAGGTTACGAGGACTACGAGCAGTACTTC. The full variable domain, with the rest looked up from reference TRBV30 and TRBJ2-7, is SQTIHQWPATLVQPVGSPLSLECTVEGTSNPNLYWYRQAAGRGLQLLFYSVGIGQISSEVPQNLSASRPQDRQFILSSKKLLLSDSGFYLCAWSSLTGYEDYEQYFGPGTRLTVT.

This chain joins TRBV9 and TRBJ2-2, with D perhaps matching TRBD2 (5 bases). Trimming took off 1 base at V and 4 bases at J, with 11 bases between the two ends. The CDR3 loop spans 15 amino acids. Germline lookup yields CDR1 SGDLS and CDR2 YYNGEE. The CDR3 loop is CASSVTGTGTGELFF. Here the CDR3 DNA reads TGTGCCAGCAGCGTAACGGGAACGGGCACCGGGGAGCTGTTTTTT.

The J gene is TRBJ2-3, the V gene TRBV2; possible D gene TRBD2, 6 bases. The CDR3 sequence is 13 residues long. The V gene's germline CDR1 is SNHLY and CDR2 FYNNEI. CDR3 nucleotide sequence: TGTGCGAGGCGCGGGACTAGCACAGATACGCAGTATTTT. It codes for CARRGTSTDTQYF.

The chain combines TRBV27 with TRBJ2-7; TRBD1 aligns across 7 bases. CDR1 is MNHEY and CDR2 is SMNVEV in the germline V gene (reference sequence). This CDR3 comprises 16 residues. V shed 0 bases, J shed 5 bases, and the junction held 10 bases outside the gene matches. CDR3 nucleotide sequence: TGTGCCAGCAGTTTATCGCCCCCCCCAGGGGGTCACGAGCAGTACTTC. It encodes CASSLSPPPGGHEQYF.

The chain joins TRBV6-5 to TRBJ1-1, with a possible D match to TRBD1 (6 bases). Trimming shortened V by 5 bases and J by 1 base, and 11 bases separated the two germline ends. The germline CDR1 and CDR2 sequences are MNHEY and SVGAGI. CDR3 length: 14 amino acids. The CDR3 DNA sequence: TGTGCCAGCAGTGCTCAGGGGAGGAACACTGAAGCTTTCTTT. It encodes CASSAQGRNTEAFF.

The chain combines TRBV5-5 with TRBJ2-1, with 7 bases aligning to TRBD1. CDR1 SGHKS and CDR2 YYEKEE come from the germline V gene (reference sequence). This CDR3 spans 14 amino acids. J gave up 4 bases and V 4 bases, and 5 bases lay outside the gene matches. The CDR3 nucleotides are TGTGCCAGCAGCCCGGGGACAGAGTACAATGAGCAGTTCTTC. Protein product: CASSPGTEYNEQFF.

This sequence joins TRBV15 and TRBJ1-1; D gene uncertain. Trimming shortened V by 5 bases and J by 5 bases, and 6 bases separated the two germline ends. This CDR3 is built from 11 residues. Germline CDR1 LNHNV, CDR2 YYDKDF (reference sequence). The CDR3 DNA follows: TGTGCCACCAGCCGGGGAACTGAAGCTTTCTTT. Its translation: CATSRGTEAFF.

The chain is built from TRBV6-1 and TRBJ1-5; D possibly corresponds to TRBD1 (6 bases). V lost 4 bases and J 7 bases, leaving 17 bases between the germline ends. The CDR3 is made up of 15 amino acids. Germline-derived CDR1 and CDR2 are MNHNS and SASEGT. CDR3 amino acids: CASSVSQGSSQPQHF. Written as DNA, the CDR3 is TGTGCCAGCAGTGTATCACAGGGTTCTAGCCAGCCCCAGCATTTT.

The chain recombines TRBV6-1 with TRBJ2-7; a possible D gene is TRBD1 (5 bases). Germline-derived CDR1 and CDR2 are MNHNS and SASEGT. This CDR3 region has 13 residues. Trimming stripped 6 bases from V and 7 bases from J, with 16 bases between. The CDR3 DNA follows: TGTGCCAGCAGCCCGGTCAGGGTTGGAGAGCAGTACTTC. Its protein product is CASSPVRVGEQYF.

The J gene is TRBJ2-1, the V gene TRBV19, with 10 bases aligning to TRBD2. The germline V gene has CDR1 LNHDA and CDR2 SQIVND (reference sequence). The CDR3 runs to 15 residues. V shed 2 bases and J 7 bases; nucleotides not matched to a gene: 5. CDR3 sequence (DNA): TGTGCCAGTAGTATAACTAGCGGGGTACTAAATGAGCAGTTCTTC. Encoded protein: CASSITSGVLNEQFF.

This clone was seen only a few times. DNA for the CDR3: TGTGCCAGCAGCGTAGGTTATGGTAGTAGCAATCAGCCCCAGCATTTT. Its protein is CASSVGYGSSNQPQHF. The chain uses TRBV9 and TRBJ1-5; D unclear. Trimming took off 0 bases at V and 0 bases at J, with 10 bases between the two ends. Per the germline V gene, CDR1 is SGDLS and CDR2 is YYNGEE. The CDR3 length is 16 residues.

The rearrangement uses TRBV11-2 and TRBJ2-3; 7 bases agree with TRBD2. The CDR3 spans 16 residues. Germline CDR1 is SGHAT and CDR2 is FQNNGV. The junction had 7 bases not matched to a gene; V was cut back by 1 base and J by 3 bases. This chain's CDR3 is CASSLGVGGGTDTQYF. CDR3 nucleotides: TGTGCCAGCAGCTTAGGGGTGGGCGGGGGTACAGATACGCAGTATTTT. The full variable domain, in which reference TRBV11-2 and TRBJ2-3 provide the parts outside the CDR3, is EAGVAQSPRYKIIEKRQSVAFWCNPISGHATLYWYQQILGQGPKLLIQFQNNGVVDDSQLPKDRFSAERLKGVDSTLKIQPAKLEDSAVYLCASSLGVGGGTDTQYFGPGTRLTVL.

This chain connects TRBV6-5 to TRBJ2-1; D possibly corresponds to TRBD2 (6 bases). The CDR3 is made up of 14 amino acids. V was trimmed by 8 bases and J by 8 bases, leaving 19 bases between them. Germline values: CDR1 MNHEY, CDR2 SVGAGI. CDR3: CASVSPGVSDEQFF. In DNA, the CDR3 is TGTGCCAGCGTTTCGCCGGGGGTCTCGGATGAGCAGTTCTTC.

CDR3 residues: CASSYSVGDDEQFF. The CDR3 nucleotides read TGTGCCAGCAGTTACTCGGTGGGCGACGATGAGCAGTTCTTC. This rearrangement joins TRBV6-5 to TRBJ2-1; D gene ambiguous. V was pared by 0 bases and J by 8 bases, with 11 bases between. The CDR3 has 14 amino acids. The germline CDR1 and CDR2 sequences are MNHEY and SVGAGI.

The chain couples TRBV10-3 to TRBJ2-7; possibly TRBD2 for D (5 bases). V lost 2 bases and J 5 bases, leaving 16 bases between the germline ends. The germline CDR1 and CDR2 sequences are ENHRY and SYGVKD. CDR3 size: 15 residues. CDR3 sequence: CAISEAASLLHEQYF. The CDR3 DNA is TGTGCCATCAGTGAGGCGGCTAGCCTCCTGCACGAGCAGTACTTC.

This clone was seen only once. The V and J genes are TRBV11-3 and TRBJ1-2, with TRBD1 matching 7 bases. J lost 0 bases, V lost 4 bases, and 8 bases had no gene match. The CDR3 covers 16 residues. CDR1 and CDR2 (germline): SGHNT, YENEEA. The CDR3 here is CASSSSGTAANYGYTF. CDR3 DNA: TGTGCCAGCAGCTCTTCCGGGACAGCAGCTAACTATGGCTACACCTTC.

The rearrangement uses TRBV5-8 and TRBJ1-3; D not certain. Trimming removed 1 base from V and 3 bases from J, with 11 bases in between. This CDR3 has 15 amino acids. CDR1 is SGHTS, CDR2 YDEGEE, per germline. CDR3 amino acids: CASSLPGGSGNTIYF. In DNA form, the CDR3 reads TGTGCCAGCAGCTTGCCAGGTGGCAGTGGAAACACCATATATTTT.

This chain joins TRBV7-6 and TRBJ2-3; 9 bases are shared with TRBD2. The germline V gene has CDR1 SGHVS and CDR2 FNYEAQ. With V trimmed by 3 bases and J by 1 base, 5 bases remained unmatched. The CDR3 is made up of 16 amino acids. The DNA for the CDR3 is TGTGCCAGCAGCTTCCTTAGCGGGGGAGGCACAGATACGCAGTATTTT. Its translation: CASSFLSGGGTDTQYF. Variable domain in full (rest from reference TRBV7-6 and TRBJ2-3): GAGVSQSPRYKVTKRGQDVALRCDPISGHVSLYWYRQALGQGPEFLTYFNYEAQQDKSGLPNDRFSAERPEGSISTLTIQRTEQRDSAMYRCASSFLSGGGTDTQYFGPGTRLTVL.

This clone appeared a few times. This chain uses TRBV29-1 with TRBJ1-2; 9 nucleotides line up with TRBD1. Per the germline V gene, CDR1 is SQVTM and CDR2 is ANQGSEA. V dropped 6 bases and J dropped 8; count of bases not matched to a gene: 16. This CDR3 is 15 amino acids long. The DNA for the CDR3 is TGCAGCGTCCGATTGGGTTGGGACAGGGTTTACGGCTACACCTTC. Residues: CSVRLGWDRVYGYTF.

This chain uses TRBV7-8 with TRBJ2-7; TRBD2 is a possible D gene (5 bases). The CDR3 contains 14 residues. The V end was cut by 4 bases, the J end by 3 bases, with 13 bases between. Looked up from germline, CDR1 is SGHVS and CDR2 is FQNEAQ. In nucleotides, the CDR3 is TGTGCCAGCAGCTCTCGGACTTCACTCTACGAGCAGTACTTC. Amino acids: CASSSRTSLYEQYF.